The TCR beta chain under discussion was sequenced for a study of CD8 T cells in Susac syndrome (dated by TCRdb to the late 2010s). About the full investigation: Repertoire sequencing was used to test whether CD8+ T cell activation and differentiation in Susac syndrome was antigen driven. The study compared CD8+ T cell repertoire clonality among 12 healthy donors, about 14 Susac syndrome patients and roughly 16 multiple sclerosis patients.

Overall study results and their limits: The study acknowledged that relatively few individuals were included in the TCR sequencing and HLA analysis.

RNA was extracted with the RNeasy kit and roughly 0.45 to 1 ug was reverse transcribed using random hexamers. The immunoSEQ multiplex PCR assay, which covers 54 Vbeta and 13 Jbeta segments, was used to amplify TCR beta CDR3 regions. Bias from PCR amplification was corrected by using a synthetic template baseline for primer optimization and for computational correction. The original methods were these. Reads were annotated to V, D and J genes according to IMGT and were analyzed with immunoSEQ Analyzer, with only productive sequences retained. Clonality was computed as one minus Shannon entropy normalized by log2 of the number of productive unique sequences. Public and private clones were assessed among the 100 most prevalent clones of each patient and control. Clones were defined as Susac-specific if absent from the healthy and MS cohorts, from around 1,000 published viral clones and from other ImmuneACCESS disease sequences. Through fastp at Q25 and MiXCR, TCRdb rebuilt clones from the public reads, retaining in-frame beta chains. Duplicate CDR3 protein sequences are folded into a single record with the most common DNA and genes. TCRdb's processing, not the authors' own work, is the source of the V and J calls. The sample table shows 45,000 to 55,000 distinct CDR3 sequences, and 93% are seen once. The ten most abundant clones make up about 0.55% of the sample.

As concerns this clonotype: Its antigen is still unknown. Per-base quality was not reported, and no clone a single base away is much larger than it.

Here V drops 4 bases and J drops 1 base, and the junction holds 13 bases not matched to any gene. From the cysteine through the phenylalanine, the CDR3 covers 17 amino acids. Only the CDR3 DNA is retained, 51 bases long and in frame from the first base. The germline V gene yields SQVTM for CDR1 and ANQGSEA for CDR2. High-throughput TCR beta sequencing profiled peripheral blood CD8+ and CD4+ T cells from healthy donors, Susac syndrome patients and multiple sclerosis patients. Healthy donors were included as age- and sex-matched controls. Bulk CD8+ and CD4+ T cells were purified by magnetic negative isolation, whereas CD8+ TEMRA cells were enriched by FACS. Blood was collected in EDTA tubes and processed within 24 hours, with PBMCs isolated through density gradient centrifugation. PBMCs intended for TCR sequencing were cryopreserved in liquid nitrogen and thawed later in a water bath at 37 degrees C. A purity of at least 90% was achieved for sorted or isolated CD4+, CD8+ and CD8+ TEMRA cells.

The chain is encoded by TRBV29-1 joined to TRBJ2-1; 7 central nucleotides agree with TRBD2. The sequence was obtained from a human donor in good health. Material for sequencing was CD8+ T cells from PBMCs. The nucleotide sequence reads as follows: TGCAGCGTTGCTCTTCCTGGCGCGGGAGTTTCCTACAATGAGCAGTTCTTC. This codes for CSVALPGAGVSYNEQFF.